Below, 2 T cell receptor beta chains from the same sample are listed, as sequenced in a study of control samples from healthy donors and cancer patients. Only in-frame clones appear in the TCRdb table, and some are missing; sequencing was by immunoSEQ multiplex PCR. The sample includes tens of thousands of clones, 91% seen only once; the top ten take about a sixth. Material: blood. Receptor source: a man aged 25-45 years in good health.

The rearrangement uses TRBV24-1 and TRBJ2-2; D possibly corresponds to TRBD2 (5 bases). The germline CDR1 and CDR2 sequences are KGHDR and SFDVKD. CDR3 length: 14 residues. Trimming took 9 bases from V and 4 from J, leaving 14 bases between them. The CDR3, as DNA: TGTGCCACCCAGAAAGAGGGCACCACCGGGGAGCTGTTTTTT. It is translated as CATQKEGTTGELFF.

This clone is a singleton in its sample. This rearrangement joins TRBV7-9 to TRBJ1-1; 8 nucleotides line up with TRBD1. The germline V gene has CDR1 SEHNR and CDR2 FQNEAQ (reference sequence). V lost 1 base to trimming and J lost 4 bases; unmatched junction nucleotides: 14. The length of the CDR3 is 18 residues. The DNA for the CDR3 is TGTGCCAGCAGCTTAGGCGACAGGGGCGCGGGTGGTGCCACTGAAGCTTTCTTT. Protein sequence: CASSLGDRGAGGATEAFF.